The 17 T cell receptor beta chains in this list originate from one sample, sequenced in a study of patients and donors after allogeneic stem cell transplantation. One entry per CDR3 protein results from TCRdb running MiXCR on the RT-PCR reads. The table records over 400,000 distinct CDR3 sequences, under 20% of them present only once. The specimen sequenced was blood, either unsorted or a sorted T cell fraction (not recorded which). These TCRs come from a human donor who was either an allogeneic HSCT recipient or a stem cell or donor lymphocyte infusion donor (not recorded which). It is not recorded whose cells these are; they may come from a transplant donor.

The chain joins TRBV10-3 to TRBJ1-1; no definite D call. Germline CDR1 ENHRY, CDR2 SYGVKD. V was cut by 7 bases and J by 0 bases, with 9 bases left in between. This CDR3 is built from 13 residues. The DNA for the CDR3 is TGTGCCATCAAGGTTGGGGTGAACACTGAAGCTTTCTTT. Translating it yields CAIKVGVNTEAFF.

This clonotype was seen only a few times. The rearrangement links TRBV11-2 to TRBJ2-7; D is undetermined. CDR3 size: 12 residues. V was trimmed by 5 bases and J by 1 base, leaving 6 bases between them. The V gene's germline CDR1 is SGHAT and CDR2 FQNNGV. The CDR3 DNA sequence: TGTGCCAGCAGCCCCCCGTCCTACGAGCAGTACTTC. This translates into CASSPPSYEQYF.

V is TRBV9 and J is TRBJ2-1; D is perhaps TRBD2 (6 bases). Germline loops: CDR1 SGDLS, CDR2 YYNGEE. This CDR3 region has 15 residues. V was trimmed by 3 bases and J by 4 bases, leaving 14 bases between them. The CDR3 coding sequence is TGTGCCAGCAGCGCCGCCGGGACTCCTTACAATGAGCAGTTCTTC. Its translation is CASSAAGTPYNEQFF.

This clonotype has only a few counts. V gene TRBV7-9 combines with J gene TRBJ2-1; unclear D gene. The germline V gene encodes CDR1 SEHNR and CDR2 FQNEAQ (reference sequence). The CDR3 is made up of 12 amino acids. V shed 1 base and J shed 12 bases, with 10 bases lying between them. The CDR3 DNA is TGTGCCAGCAGCTTAGATGGTGGTGGGCAGTTCTTC. This sequence encodes CASSLDGGGQFF.

The rearrangement uses TRBV20-1 and TRBJ2-1, with D possibly matching TRBD2 (5 bases). The CDR3 sequence is 14 residues long. Germline V gives CDR1 DFQATT, CDR2 SNEGSKA (reference sequence). V lost 0 bases, J lost 3 bases, and 9 bases lay in between. This chain's CDR3 is CSARELGGYNEQFF. Here the CDR3 DNA reads TGCAGTGCTAGAGAGCTCGGAGGCTACAATGAGCAGTTCTTC.

This clonotype was picked up a small number of times. V is TRBV27 and J is TRBJ2-7; TRBD1 matches 7 bases. V was clipped by 10 bases and J by 0 bases; unmatched bases: 12. The CDR3 length is 15 residues. The germline V gene encodes CDR1 MNHEY and CDR2 SMNVEV (reference sequence). CDR3 in DNA: TGTGCCACCGACGATAGGACAGGTTACTCCTACGAGCAGTACTTC. As protein: CATDDRTGYSYEQYF.

The chain recombines TRBV12-3 or TRBV12-4 with TRBJ2-7; 8 bases align to TRBD1. V was clipped by 2 bases and J by 6 bases; unmatched bases: 9. The CDR3 extends over 15 amino acids. In DNA form, the CDR3 reads TGTGCCAGCAGTTTATTCGGGACAGGAACCTCCGAGCAGTACTTC. Amino acids: CASSLFGTGTSEQYF.

The chain uses TRBV28 and TRBJ1-2, with unresolved D. Trimming removed 5 bases at V and 5 bases at J, with 9 bases between. The CDR3 runs to 12 residues. The germline gives CDR1 MDHEN, CDR2 SYDVKM. The CDR3: CASSARDYGYTF. As DNA, the CDR3 is TGTGCCAGCAGTGCCCGGGATTATGGCTACACCTTC.

This clonotype was detected only a few times. The chain uses TRBV7-2 and TRBJ2-5, with 7 nucleotides matching TRBD2. Unmatched junction bases numbered 10, after V lost 6 bases and J lost 12 bases. CDR1 and CDR2 (germline): SGHTA, FQGNSA. The CDR3 sequence is 12 residues long. The CDR3 region is CASSRRLAVEYF. CDR3 in DNA: TGTGCCAGCAGTCGTCGTCTAGCGGTGGAGTACTTC.

The V and J genes are TRBV20-1 and TRBJ2-3; 9 bases align to TRBD2. The CDR3 runs 13 residues. From germline, CDR1 is DFQATT and CDR2 SNEGSKA (reference sequence). The DNA for the CDR3 is TGCAGGTTCAGGGCTAGCGGGGCAGATACGCAGTATTTT. It codes for CRFRASGADTQYF.

The CDR3 here is CASSIVVGTNTGELFF. The CDR3 DNA sequence: TGTGCCAGTAGTATAGTCGTCGGGACTAACACCGGGGAGCTGTTTTTT. This chain joins TRBV19 and TRBJ2-2; possibly TRBD2 for D (6 bases). The germline V and J ends were trimmed by 1 base and 2 bases, with 11 bases remaining between them. Germline V lookup: CDR1 LNHDA, CDR2 SQIVND (reference sequence). The CDR3 has 16 amino acids.

This clonotype came up a few times. The CDR3 sequence: CASSSSGGAIYEQYF. CDR3 in DNA: TGTGCCAGCAGCTCTAGCGGGGGGGCCATCTACGAGCAGTACTTC. V usage is TRBV7-2 and J usage is TRBJ2-7; TRBD2 agrees at 12 bases. V gave up 4 bases and J gave up 3 bases; unmatched junction bases: 4. The CDR3 runs to 15 residues. The germline CDR1 and CDR2 sequences are SGHTA and FQGNSA.

The V call is TRBV7-9, the J call TRBJ2-2, with 7 bases that match TRBD2. The V gene's germline CDR1 is SEHNR and CDR2 FQNEAQ (reference sequence). The CDR3 totals 14 residues. Trimming at V came to 8 bases and at J to 4 bases, leaving 7 bases not matched to a gene. Here the CDR3 reads CASGSGLGTGELFF. The DNA of the CDR3 is TGTGCCAGCGGTAGCGGGTTGGGCACCGGGGAGCTGTTTTTT.

The rearrangement links TRBV6-1 to TRBJ1-3, with D unclear. Trimming cost V 6 bases and J 0 bases, with 12 bases left between them. This CDR3 has 15 amino acids. Germline V lookup: CDR1 MNHNS, CDR2 SASEGT. The CDR3 region is CASSKTDNSGNTIYF. CDR3 nucleotide sequence: TGTGCCAGCAGCAAGACCGATAACTCTGGAAACACCATATATTTT.

This clonotype has more than one count but fewer than ten. This chain connects TRBV20-1 to TRBJ2-7; D gene ambiguous. V lost 6 bases, J lost 4 bases, and 22 bases lay in between. The germline V gene encodes CDR1 DFQATT and CDR2 SNEGSKA (reference sequence). This CDR3 is 15 amino acids long. This CDR3 reads CSAPGPFPLGYEQYF. The CDR3 DNA sequence: TGCAGTGCCCCCGGTCCTTTTCCCTTGGGGTACGAGCAGTACTTC.

The CDR3 region is CASSKGLVYEQYF. In DNA form, the CDR3 reads TGTGCCAGCAGCAAGGGACTAGTTTACGAGCAGTACTTC. The chain uses TRBV3-1 and TRBJ2-7, with TRBD2 matching 8 bases. The CDR3 runs 13 residues. The V segment lost 5 bases and the J segment 4 bases; nucleotides outside the gene matches: 4. Germline values: CDR1 LGHDT, CDR2 YNNKEL (reference sequence).

This clonotype was detected many times. The rearrangement links TRBV5-1 to TRBJ1-1, with TRBD1 matching over 8 bases. J was trimmed by 5 bases and V by 2 bases; bases with no gene match: 5. CDR3 length: 14 amino acids. Looked up from germline, CDR1 is SGHRS and CDR2 is YFSETQ. CDR3 nucleotides: TGCGCCAGCAGCTTACAGGGGGGAGGAACTGAAGCTTTCTTT. It encodes CASSLQGGGTEAFF.